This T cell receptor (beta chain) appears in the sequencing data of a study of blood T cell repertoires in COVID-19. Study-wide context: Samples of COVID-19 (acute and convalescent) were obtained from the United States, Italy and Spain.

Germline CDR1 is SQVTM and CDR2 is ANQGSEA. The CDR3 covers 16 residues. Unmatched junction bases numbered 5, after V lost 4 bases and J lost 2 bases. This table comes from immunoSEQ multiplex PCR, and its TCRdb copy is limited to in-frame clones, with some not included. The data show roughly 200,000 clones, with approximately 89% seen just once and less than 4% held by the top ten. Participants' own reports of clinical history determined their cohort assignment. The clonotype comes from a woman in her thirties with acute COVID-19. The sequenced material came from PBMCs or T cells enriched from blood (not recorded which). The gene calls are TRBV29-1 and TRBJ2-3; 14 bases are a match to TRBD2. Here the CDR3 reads CSVAGLAGGDTDTQYF. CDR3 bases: TGCAGCGTTGCTGGACTAGCGGGGGGTGACACAGATACGCAGTATTTT.